The 27 T cell receptor beta chains reported below all come from one sample, sequenced in a study of T cells in Graves' hyperthyroidism and ophthalmopathy. The source material, RNA transcripts, was used to amplify TCR beta CDR3 regions. A set of HTBI primers served as the primers for a first-round RT-PCR of the TCR CDR3. TCRdb passed the multiplex PCR reads through MiXCR, listing each CDR3 protein once. The sample consists of a few hundred thousand distinct CDR3 sequences, more than 12% of them appearing once. The sample taken for sequencing was blood. Receptors originate from a woman in her 30s with Graves' hyperthyroidism.

Comments on this clonotype: A read error may explain this, as a much larger clone is one base away. The final CDR3 position lacks the conserved phenylalanine or tryptophan, pointing to a likely read error. This rearrangement joins TRBV12-3 or TRBV12-4 to TRBJ2-3; D gene unclear. The CDR3 sequence is 13 residues long. V was shortened by 5 bases and J by 3 bases, with 9 bases between the two germline ends. CDR3 coding DNA: TGTGCCAGCAGTCCACGACCTACAGATACGCAGTATCTT. It codes for CASSPRPTDTQYL.

This clonotype was detected only once. A much larger clone lies a single base off, so this may be a read error. The chain joins TRBV11-2 to TRBJ2-5; 9 bases align to TRBD1. The CDR3 contains 13 residues. The germline gives CDR1 SGHAT, CDR2 FQNNGV. CDR3 loop: CANSLEQGATQYF. CDR3 DNA: TGTGCCAACAGCTTAGAACAGGGGGCGACCCAGTACTTC.

The chain carries TRBV3-1 and TRBJ2-2, with 15 bases aligning to TRBD2. V shed 4 bases, J shed 7 bases, and the junction held 7 bases outside the gene matches. The CDR3 contains 17 residues. Germline-derived CDR1 and CDR2 are LGHDT and YNNKEL (reference sequence). This CDR3 is CASSLRTSGRASGELFF. The CDR3 nucleotides read TGTGCCAGCAGCCTCAGGACTAGCGGGAGGGCCAGCGGGGAGCTGTTTTTT.

Many counts were recorded for this clonotype. The rearrangement joins TRBV30 to TRBJ1-1; a weak D match, TRBD1 (5 bases). Germline V gene lookup returns CDR1 GTSNPN and CDR2 SVGIG (reference sequence). The CDR3 sequence is 14 residues long. Trimming removed 5 bases at V and 1 base at J, with 14 bases between. The DNA for the CDR3 is TGTGCCTGGTTGAGACAGACTAGGAACACTGAAGCTTTCTTT. It specifies CAWLRQTRNTEAFF.

Ten or more counts support this clonotype. This chain links TRBV3-1 with TRBJ1-2; D possibly corresponds to TRBD1 (5 bases). V was shortened by 0 bases and J by 4 bases, with 12 bases between the two germline ends. This CDR3 contains 15 residues. Germline V gene sequence: CDR1 LGHDT, CDR2 YNNKEL (reference sequence). The DNA of the CDR3 is TGTGCCAGCAGCCAAGACGGGGGAAGATCCTATGGCTACACCTTC. Translated, it gives CASSQDGGRSYGYTF.

This clonotype has more than one count but fewer than ten. J is TRBJ2-7 and V is TRBV20-1, with D unclear. This CDR3 has 13 amino acids. Germline V gives CDR1 DFQATT, CDR2 SNEGSKA (reference sequence). Trimming removed 3 bases from V and 7 bases from J, with 16 bases in between. For the CDR3, the DNA is TGCAGTGCTAGGGCACCTCACTGGATAGAGCAGTACTTC. It specifies CSARAPHWIEQYF.

Ten or more counts support this clonotype. The V call is TRBV11-2, the J call TRBJ2-7; maybe TRBD2 (5 bases). The V end lost 5 bases, the J end lost 0 bases, and 11 bases lay between the germline ends. The germline V gene encodes CDR1 SGHAT and CDR2 FQNNGV. This CDR3 is 14 amino acids long. In nucleotides, the CDR3 is TGTGCCAGCAGCGATCTAGCCCGCTCCTACGAGCAGTACTTC. Its translation is CASSDLARSYEQYF.

In its sample, this clonotype was seen a few times. CDR3 coding DNA: TGTGCCAGCAGCGAGGGGACAGGGGGCTTTCAGCCCCAGCATTTT. This gives the protein CASSEGTGGFQPQHF. The rearrangement joins TRBV9 to TRBJ1-5, with TRBD1 identical over 12 bases. V lost 3 bases to trimming and J lost 6 bases; unmatched junction nucleotides: 4. Germline V CDR1 and CDR2: SGDLS, YYNGEE. The CDR3 sequence is 15 residues long.

This clonotype appeared many times. The chain combines TRBV5-1 with TRBJ2-7; possibly TRBD2 for D (6 bases). CDR3 length: 13 amino acids. Deletions cut 0 bases from V and 6 bases from J, with 10 bases between. Looked up from germline, CDR1 is SGHRS and CDR2 is YFSETQ. The CDR3 sequence: CASSLAGTLEQYF. CDR3 in DNA: TGCGCCAGCAGCTTGGCGGGGACTCTCGAGCAGTACTTC.

Regarding this clonotype: At one of its ends the junction is not consistent with the germline gene, which may arise from a read error. This sequence joins TRBV28 and TRBJ2-1, with D unresolved. CDR1 is MDHEN, CDR2 SYDVKM, per germline. The CDR3 contains 16 residues. CDR3: CASSAAGLPSYNERFF. The CDR3 nucleotides read TGTGCCAGCAGCGCGGCAGGTTTGCCTTCCTACAATGAGCGGTTCTTC.

This chain joins TRBV7-8 and TRBJ1-3; D is uncertain. Germline-derived CDR1 and CDR2 are SGHVS and FQNEAQ. The CDR3 contains 15 residues. The germline V and J ends were trimmed by 5 bases and 1 base, with 12 bases remaining between them. CDR3 residues: CASSKGSNSGNTIYF. The CDR3 DNA is TGTGCCAGCAGCAAAGGCTCTAATTCTGGAAACACCATATATTTT.

This clonotype was observed a few times. This chain joins TRBV29-1 and TRBJ1-6, with D maybe TRBD1 (6 bases). Trimming removed 4 bases at V and 3 bases at J, with 7 bases between. Germline CDR1 SQVTM, CDR2 ANQGSEA. This CDR3 comprises 13 residues. The CDR3 reads CSVGQDYNSPLHF. Here the CDR3 DNA reads TGCAGCGTTGGACAGGACTATAATTCACCCCTCCACTTT.

This clonotype came up a few times. The chain links TRBV24-1 to TRBJ2-3; D is uncertain. This CDR3 comprises 13 residues. Germline CDR1 KGHDR, CDR2 SFDVKD. Trimming took 5 bases from V and 2 from J, leaving 7 bases between them. The CDR3 region has the DNA TGTGCCACCAGTGGGCCTCACACAGATACGCAGTATTTT. Its protein product is CATSGPHTDTQYF.

This clonotype was counted a single time. This may arise from a read error, as a much more abundant clone is one base away. This chain joins TRBV5-1 and TRBJ2-3; possible D gene TRBD2, 5 bases. Germline V gene sequence: CDR1 SGHRS, CDR2 YFSETQ. Trimming pared 4 bases from V and 2 bases from J, leaving 17 bases between. CDR3 length: 16 amino acids. Here the CDR3 DNA reads TGCGCCAGCAGCCCGCCACTAGTGGCTTACACAGATACGCAGTATTTT. Translation gives CASSPPLVAYTDTQYF.

The J gene is TRBJ2-2, the V gene TRBV28; D is ambiguous. The CDR3 spans 16 residues. Trimming left V 3 bases short and J 2 bases short, with 13 bases between. CDR1 is MDHEN and CDR2 is SYDVKM in the germline V gene. The CDR3 region has the DNA TGTGCCAGCAGTTTTGGGGTTTATCGAAACACCGGGGAGCTGTTTTTT. It codes for CASSFGVYRNTGELFF. Full variable domain (rest looked up from reference TRBV28 and TRBJ2-2): DVKVTQSSRYLVKRTGEKVFLECVQDMDHENMFWYRQDPGLGLRLIYFSYDVKMKEKGDIPEGYSVSREKKERFSLILESASTNQTSMYLCASSFGVYRNTGELFFGEGSRLTVL.

The CDR3, as DNA: TGTGCCAGCAATCCCTCAGCGTACACTGAAGCTTTCTTT. Amino acid sequence: CASNPSAYTEAFF. The V gene is TRBV6-2 or TRBV6-3, the J gene TRBJ1-1, with D unresolved. The CDR3 covers 13 residues. From germline, CDR1 is MNHEY and CDR2 SVGEGT. V was cut by 7 bases and J by 3 bases, with 12 bases left in between.

Worth noting for this clonotype: The final CDR3 position lacks the conserved phenylalanine or tryptophan, pointing to a likely read error. CDR3: CASSGGTVSSYEQYL. The CDR3 DNA reads TGTGCCAGCAGCGGCGGGACCGTTAGCTCCTACGAGCAGTACCTC. This rearrangement joins TRBV9 to TRBJ2-7, with D possibly TRBD2 on 6 matching bases. The CDR3 is 15 amino acids. Trimming took 3 bases from V and 0 from J, leaving 13 bases between them. Germline CDR1 reads SGDLS; CDR2 reads YYNGEE.

The rearrangement joins TRBV19 to TRBJ2-2; no firm D call. The CDR3 loop spans 14 amino acids. Germline CDR1 is LNHDA and CDR2 is SQIVND (reference sequence). The V end lost 1 base, the J end lost 4 bases, and 7 bases lay between the germline ends. CDR3 DNA: TGTGCCAGTAGTATAGGTGTCGCCACCGGGGAGCTGTTTTTT. Its protein product is CASSIGVATGELFF. Based on the CDR3 plus reference TRBV19 and TRBJ2-2, the full variable domain is DGGITQSPKYLFRKEGQNVTLSCEQNLNHDAMYWYRQDPGQGLRLIYYSQIVNDFQKGDIAEGYSVSREKKESFPLTVTSAQKNPTAFYLCASSIGVATGELFFGEGSRLTVL.

The sample holds a few counts of this clonotype. With a much larger clone just one base away, this may be a read error. The CDR3 protein is CAWRRLAGPPHNEQFF. The CDR3 DNA sequence: TGTGCCTGGAGAAGATTAGCGGGTCCCCCCCACAATGAGCAGTTCTTC. The chain is built from TRBV30 and TRBJ2-1; 7 positions agree with TRBD2. V shed 3 bases, J shed 5 bases, and the junction held 13 bases outside the gene matches. CDR1 and CDR2 (germline): GTSNPN, SVGIG (reference sequence). The length of the CDR3 is 16 residues. The full variable domain, completed using reference TRBV30 and TRBJ2-1, is SQTIHQWPATLVQPVGSPLSLECTVEGTSNPNLYWYRQAAGRGLQLLFYSVGIGQISSEVPQNLSASRPQDRQFILSSKKLLLSDSGFYLCAWRRLAGPPHNEQFFGPGTRLTVL.

This clonotype came up many times. V usage is TRBV20-1 and J usage is TRBJ2-1; D gene unclear. CDR3 size: 12 residues. The V end lost 3 bases, the J end lost 9 bases, and 12 bases lay between the germline ends. CDR1 is DFQATT, CDR2 SNEGSKA, per germline (reference sequence). The CDR3, as DNA: TGCAGTGCTAGGGCCACCTCTAGTGAGCAGTTCTTC. Residues: CSARATSSEQFF.

This clonotype was counted many times. This rearrangement joins TRBV28 to TRBJ2-7, with D possibly matching TRBD2 (7 bases). Germline V gene data show CDR1 as MDHEN and CDR2 as SYDVKM. The CDR3 covers 14 residues. V was pared by 3 bases and J by 4 bases, with 13 bases between. CDR3 in DNA: TGTGCCAGCAGTTTTCTTCGGGGGGCGTACGAGCAGTACTTC. Protein product: CASSFLRGAYEQYF.

This clonotype has ten or more counts. The CDR3 nucleotides are TGTGCCAGTAGTGGACAGGCCACTAACTATGGCTACACCTTC. It yields the protein CASSGQATNYGYTF. The chain uses TRBV19 and TRBJ1-2; 7 bases are shared with TRBD1. Germline CDR1 reads LNHDA; CDR2 reads SQIVND (reference sequence). Trimming at V came to 5 bases and at J to 0 bases, leaving 3 bases not matched to a gene. The length of the CDR3 is 14 residues.

Many counts were recorded for this clonotype. This chain uses TRBV7-8 with TRBJ2-3; D not certain. Trimming pared 3 bases from V and 2 bases from J, leaving 12 bases between. Germline-derived CDR1 and CDR2 are SGHVS and FQNEAQ. This CDR3 region has 15 residues. In nucleotides, the CDR3 is TGTGCCAGCAGCTTTTATAGGGATTCCACAGATACGCAGTATTTT. Its translation: CASSFYRDSTDTQYF.

The chain joins TRBV24-1 to TRBJ2-2; no reliable D call. Germline CDR1 is KGHDR and CDR2 is SFDVKD. CDR3 length equals 15 residues. The V end was cut by 5 bases, the J end by 0 bases, with 9 bases between. Written as DNA, the CDR3 is TGTGCCACCAGTGTAGCACGGCCGAACACCGGGGAGCTGTTTTTT. Amino acids: CATSVARPNTGELFF.

This clonotype was seen many times. This chain links TRBV28 with TRBJ1-1, with D perhaps matching TRBD1 (5 bases). Germline-derived CDR1 and CDR2 are MDHEN and SYDVKM. V shed 7 bases and J shed 4 bases, with 13 bases lying between them. This CDR3 has 13 amino acids. The CDR3 protein is CASIKGWSTEAFF. The CDR3 nucleotides read TGTGCCAGCATCAAGGGGTGGAGCACTGAAGCTTTCTTT.

This clonotype was detected a few times. At one end, the junction sequence differs from germline, possibly due to a read error. This chain links TRBV20-1 with TRBJ2-5; tentatively, D is TRBD1 (6 bases). CDR1 DFQATT and CDR2 SNEGSKA come from the germline V gene (reference sequence). The CDR3 contains 13 residues. The CDR3 DNA sequence: TGCAGTGCCAGAGCCAGGGGTTTGGAGACCCAGTGCTTC. Amino acid sequence: CSARARGLETQCF.

The sample holds a few counts of this clonotype. The gene calls are TRBV6-1 and TRBJ2-5, with TRBD2 matching 14 bases. V lost 7 bases, J lost 3 bases, and 4 bases stayed unmatched. CDR1 is MNHNS and CDR2 is SASEGT in the germline V gene. The CDR3 consists of 15 residues. CDR3 loop: CASKPGLAGEETQYF. DNA for the CDR3: TGTGCCAGCAAACCGGGACTAGCGGGAGAAGAGACCCAGTACTTC.